These 24 T cell receptor beta chains were sequenced from one sample in a study of blood T cells in healthy people across ages (dated by TCRdb to between 2015 and 2016). Library prep was done by 5' RACE. Sequencing took place on an Illumina HiSeq 2500. A second PCR of about 6 to 11 cycles was performed with a sample-barcoded 5' primer and a J-beta primer mix. The public reads were run again by TCRdb, first through fastp at Q25 and then through MiXCR, and only productive beta chains were kept. Every distinct CDR3 protein forms one entry, paired with its most common genes and DNA. The sample has roughly 2 million distinct CDR3 sequences on record, approximately 50% of them singletons. Around 2.1% of the sample comes from the top ten. The sample comprised blood. All receptors come from a woman between 40 and 55 years old in good health.

The table lists this clonotype with a few counts. J is TRBJ2-2 and V is TRBV7-9; the D gene is possibly TRBD1 (5 bases). Deletions cut 6 bases from V and 6 bases from J, with 17 bases between. The CDR3 sequence is 15 residues long. Germline assignment: CDR1 SEHNR and CDR2 FQNEAQ (reference sequence). CDR3 loop: CASRAKRIGAGELFF. CDR3 sequence (DNA): TGTGCCAGCAGAGCCAAACGGATAGGGGCCGGGGAGCTGTTTTTT.

The chain couples TRBV10-3 to TRBJ1-1; a weak D match, TRBD1 (5 bases). The CDR3 covers 13 residues. Per the germline V gene, CDR1 is ENHRY and CDR2 is SYGVKD. V was pared by 8 bases and J by 1 base, with 11 bases between. CDR3 nucleotide sequence: TGTGCCATCGGGGACGGTTCGAACACTGAAGCTTTCTTT. Its protein product is CAIGDGSNTEAFF.

The CDR3 DNA reads as TGCAGTGCTCCCCGGGGCTACGAGCAGTACTTC. It codes for CSAPRGYEQYF. V usage is TRBV20-1 and J usage is TRBJ2-7; TRBD2 is a possible D gene (5 bases). The CDR3 sequence is 11 residues long. V was clipped by 5 bases and J by 3 bases, with 8 bases between them. Germline CDR1 DFQATT, CDR2 SNEGSKA (reference sequence).

Comments on this clonotype: A much larger clone differs by one base, so this may be a read error. This chain joins TRBV29-1 and TRBJ2-1; perhaps TRBD2 as D (5 bases). The CDR3 has 13 residues. With 7 bases removed from V and 7 bases from J, the gap between germline ends came to 17 bases. Per the germline V gene, CDR1 is SQVTM and CDR2 is ANQGSEA. The CDR3 DNA reads as TGCAGCGGGGTGAGGGCGCCGTGGAATGAGCAGTTCTTC. It encodes CSGVRAPWNEQFF.

V gene TRBV2 combines with J gene TRBJ2-1; no clear D gene. The CDR3 is 15 residues long. V lost 8 bases and J lost 0, with 14 bases in between. CDR1 and CDR2 from the germline V gene are SNHLY and FYNNEI. CDR3 residues: CASWVLVPSYNEQFF. In DNA form, the CDR3 reads TGTGCCAGCTGGGTCTTGGTACCCTCCTACAATGAGCAGTTCTTC.

The chain employs TRBV7-2 and TRBJ1-4; 7 bases match TRBD1. Unmatched junction bases numbered 5, after V lost 5 bases and J lost 8 bases. From germline, CDR1 is SGHTA and CDR2 FQGNSA. The CDR3 is 13 amino acids. The CDR3 coding sequence is TGTGCCAGCAGCATCGGGACAGCCGAAAAACTGTTTTTT. Residues: CASSIGTAEKLFF.

The chain links TRBV6-5 to TRBJ2-3; D not resolved. Germline V gives CDR1 MNHEY, CDR2 SVGAGI. This CDR3 region has 14 residues. Trimming cost V 0 bases and J 3 bases, with 7 bases left between them. CDR3 protein: CASSYSTATDTQYF. The CDR3 region has the DNA TGTGCCAGCAGTTACTCGACGGCTACAGATACGCAGTATTTT.

This sequence joins TRBV27 and TRBJ2-7, with 7 positions matching TRBD1. Losses at the gene ends were 5 bases for V and 3 bases for J; bases not matched to a gene: 10. Germline CDR1 reads MNHEY; CDR2 reads SMNVEV (reference sequence). The CDR3 extends over 15 amino acids. The CDR3 reads CASSIAPTGVYEQYF. In DNA, the CDR3 is TGTGCCAGCAGTATAGCACCCACAGGGGTCTACGAGCAGTACTTC.

J is TRBJ2-7 and V is TRBV20-1, with 9 bases lining up with TRBD1. With 6 bases clipped from V and 3 bases from J, the junction kept 12 bases outside the gene matches. Germline lookup yields CDR1 DFQATT and CDR2 SNEGSKA (reference sequence). The CDR3 loop spans 15 amino acids. CDR3 DNA: TGCAGTGCACCAACTACCGGGACAGGGAACTACGAGCAGTACTTC. Translation: CSAPTTGTGNYEQYF.

CDR3 sequence reads: CASSHYVDRNTEAFF. As DNA, the CDR3 is TGCGCCAGCAGCCATTACGTCGACAGGAACACTGAAGCTTTCTTT. The rearrangement joins TRBV4-3 to TRBJ1-1; weak D call: TRBD1 (5 bases). CDR1 is LGHNA and CDR2 is YSLEER in the germline V gene. V lost 3 bases to trimming and J lost 1 base, with 12 bases between them. This CDR3 contains 15 residues.

The chain is built from TRBV5-1 and TRBJ2-7; 9 nucleotides align to TRBD1. V shed 0 bases, J shed 5 bases, and the junction held 6 bases outside the gene matches. The CDR3 contains 15 residues. In germline, CDR1 is SGHRS, CDR2 YFSETQ. The CDR3 coding sequence is TGCGCCAGCAGCTTGGAGGGGACAGGGAGAAACGAGCAGTACTTC. It specifies CASSLEGTGRNEQYF.

The CDR3 bases are TGTGCCAGCAGTTTACCCCACAGGGGACACGAGCAGTACTTC. Its protein product is CASSLPHRGHEQYF. V usage is TRBV28 and J usage is TRBJ2-7; TRBD1 aligns across 7 bases. CDR3 size: 14 residues. CDR1 is MDHEN, CDR2 SYDVKM, per germline. The J segment lost 5 bases and the V segment lost 2 bases, leaving 6 bases of the junction unmatched.

This clonotype showed up just once. This CDR3 is CASSHAWPNAADTQYF. The CDR3 DNA reads TGTGCCAGCAGCCACGCATGGCCTAACGCCGCAGATACGCAGTATTTT. The chain has TRBV11-2 and TRBJ2-3; D call uncertain. V lost 5 bases to trimming and J lost 4 bases, with 19 bases between them. This CDR3 has 16 amino acids. Germline-derived CDR1 and CDR2 are SGHAT and FQNNGV.

A few counts support this clonotype. The chain couples TRBV20-1 to TRBJ2-3; the D call may be TRBD1 or TRBD2 (5 bases each). This CDR3 region has 11 residues. Trimming removed 6 bases at V and 6 bases at J, with 10 bases between. Germline V gives CDR1 DFQATT, CDR2 SNEGSKA (reference sequence). The CDR3 sequence is CSAQWGDTQYF. The CDR3 DNA sequence: TGCAGTGCCCAGTGGGGGGATACGCAGTATTTT.

This clonotype was counted only a few times. This chain joins TRBV2 and TRBJ2-3, with 8 bases matching TRBD2. J was trimmed by 3 bases and V by 3 bases; bases with no gene match: 11. CDR1 is SNHLY, CDR2 FYNNEI, per germline. This CDR3 has 17 residues. The CDR3 reads CASSEGRIAGFTDTQYF. The CDR3 nucleotides are TGTGCCAGCAGTGAGGGGAGGATAGCGGGGTTTACAGATACGCAGTATTTT.

Details on this clonotype: The junction does not match germline at one end; this may be a read error. This chain uses TRBV28 with TRBJ2-6; D possibly corresponds to TRBD1 (6 bases). This CDR3 is 17 amino acids long. Looked up from germline, CDR1 is MDHEN and CDR2 is SYDVKM. The CDR3 nucleotides are TGTGCCAGCAGTTTCAGGGGTGGGGATGCTGGGGCCAACGCCCTGACTTTC. Translating it yields CASSFRGGDAGANALTF.

The rearrangement links TRBV20-1 to TRBJ2-1, with no clear D. The CDR3 covers 13 residues. Trimming pared 1 base from V and 8 bases from J, leaving 12 bases between. Germline V lookup: CDR1 DFQATT, CDR2 SNEGSKA (reference sequence). The CDR3 bases are TGCAGTGCTAGAGCCGAGACTTCCTATGAGCAGTTCTTC. Translation gives CSARAETSYEQFF.

This clonotype was counted between two and nine times. CDR3 protein: CASSLWSYEQFF. The CDR3 nucleotides are TGTGCCAGCAGTCTATGGAGCTATGAGCAGTTCTTC. The V and J genes are TRBV25-1 and TRBJ2-1; D remains unclear. Per germline, CDR1 MGHDK and CDR2 SYGVNS. This CDR3 has 12 amino acids. Trimming took 5 bases from V and 8 from J, leaving 10 bases between them.

This clonotype was observed a few times. The chain recombines TRBV29-1 with TRBJ2-7, with D uncertain. Per germline, CDR1 SQVTM and CDR2 ANQGSEA. Trimming removed 4 bases at V and 3 bases at J, with 13 bases between. The CDR3 has 13 amino acids. CDR3 protein: CSVVSQVSYEQYF. Here the CDR3 DNA reads TGCAGCGTTGTGAGTCAGGTCAGCTACGAGCAGTACTTC.

This clonotype was found a few times. The V call is TRBV7-2, the J call TRBJ2-6, with D possibly called TRBD1 or TRBD2 (6 bases each). The V end lost 3 bases, the J end lost 0 bases, and 21 bases lay between the germline ends. CDR1 SGHTA and CDR2 FQGNSA come from the germline V gene. The CDR3 runs to 20 residues. The CDR3 DNA follows: TGTGCCAGCAGCTTTAGTCGGAACGGGGGCAGTGTCTCTGGGGCCAACGTCCTGACTTTC. Translation gives CASSFSRNGGSVSGANVLTF.

The chain joins TRBV10-3 to TRBJ1-2, with 9 bases aligning to TRBD1. V gave up 6 bases and J gave up 4 bases; unmatched junction bases: 9. This CDR3 is built from 15 residues. CDR1 is ENHRY, CDR2 SYGVKD, per germline. DNA for the CDR3: TGTGCCATCAGAAACCGGACAGGGGTTCCCTATGGCTACACCTTC. Amino acids: CAIRNRTGVPYGYTF.

The gene calls are TRBV21-1 and TRBJ1-2. TRBV21-1 is classified as a pseudogene. The CDR3 is made up of 13 amino acids. CDR3 coding DNA: TGTGCCAGCAGCAAAGAGTCCGTTTATGGCTACACCTTC. Amino acids: CASSKESVYGYTF.

The chain is built from TRBV7-8 and TRBJ2-1; D is possibly TRBD1 (5 bases). V lost 4 bases, J lost 4 bases, and 14 bases lay in between. Germline values: CDR1 SGHVS, CDR2 FQNEAQ. The CDR3 length is 15 residues. In DNA form, the CDR3 reads TGTGCCAGCAGCTCTCCCCCTACAGGATACAATGAGCAGTTCTTC. It specifies CASSSPPTGYNEQFF.

This rearrangement joins TRBV3-1 to TRBJ2-5, with TRBD2 matching 8 bases. CDR3 size: 14 residues. Germline V gene data show CDR1 as LGHDT and CDR2 as YNNKEL (reference sequence). V dropped 9 bases and J dropped 1; count of bases not matched to a gene: 7. The CDR3 here is CARNPGLGQETQYF. The CDR3 region has the DNA TGTGCCAGGAATCCGGGACTAGGCCAAGAGACCCAGTACTTC.